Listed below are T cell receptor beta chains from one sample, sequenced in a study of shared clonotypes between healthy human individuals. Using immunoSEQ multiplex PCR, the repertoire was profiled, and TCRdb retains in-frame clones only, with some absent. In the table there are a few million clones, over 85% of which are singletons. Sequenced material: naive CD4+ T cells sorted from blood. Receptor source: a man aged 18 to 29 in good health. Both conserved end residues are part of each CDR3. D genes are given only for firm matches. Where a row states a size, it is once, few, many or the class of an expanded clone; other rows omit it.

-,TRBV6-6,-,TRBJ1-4,TGTGCCAGCAGTTACGTAGGGAATGAAAAACTGTTTTTT,CASSYVGNEKLFF
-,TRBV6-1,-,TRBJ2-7,TGTGCCAGCAGTGAAAATCGGGGGTCGAGCGAGCAGTACTTC,CASSENRGSSEQYF
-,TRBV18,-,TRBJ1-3,TGTGCCAGCTCACCATTTGGGGAGAGCTCTGGAAACACCATATATTTT,CASSPFGESSGNTIYF
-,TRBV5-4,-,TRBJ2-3,TGTGCCAGCAGCTCCGACTACACAGATACGCAGTATTTT,CASSSDYTDTQYF
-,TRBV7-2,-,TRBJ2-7,TGTGCCAGCAGCTTCGGTCGGTCTCCAGGTTCCTACGAGCAGTACTTC,CASSFGRSPGSYEQYF
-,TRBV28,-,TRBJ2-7,TGTGCCAGCAGTTTCAGGTGGTCGCCTCACGAGCAGTACTTC,CASSFRWSPHEQYF
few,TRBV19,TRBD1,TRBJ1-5,TGTGCCAGTAGTGTTACAGGGGGTGGGAATCAGCCCCAGCATTTT,CASSVTGGGNQPQHF
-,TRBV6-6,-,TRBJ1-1,TGTGCCAGCAGTTACTCTGGGGCCAGCACTGAAGCTTTCTTT,CASSYSGASTEAFF
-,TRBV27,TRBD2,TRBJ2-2,TGTGCCAGCAGTCCCCGGACTAGTTCAACCGGGGAGCTGTTTTTT,CASSPRTSSTGELFF
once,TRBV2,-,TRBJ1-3,TGTGCCAGCAGTCGTGGTAGGGGGGGAAACACCATATATTTT,CASSRGRGGNTIYF
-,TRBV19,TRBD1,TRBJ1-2,TGTGCCAGTAGTATCGGGGACAGGGTATTGGTGAATGGCTACACCTTC,CASSIGDRVLVNGYTF
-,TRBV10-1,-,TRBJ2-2,TGCGCCAGCAGGGGAGACACCGGGGAGCTGTTTTTT,CASRGDTGELFF
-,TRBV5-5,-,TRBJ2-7,TGTGCCAGCAGTCAAGGGGCCTACGAGCAGTACTTC,CASSQGAYEQYF
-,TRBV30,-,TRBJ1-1,TGTGCCTGGAGCACAGGGACAATCGGCACTGAAGCTTTCTTT,CAWSTGTIGTEAFF
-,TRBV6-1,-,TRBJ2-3,TGTGCCAGCAGTGAGTGGGGGGCTTGGACAGATACGCAGTATTTT,CASSEWGAWTDTQYF
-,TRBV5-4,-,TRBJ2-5,TGTGCCAGCAGCTTGACCCCAGGGGTCCGCGAGACCCAGTACTTC,CASSLTPGVRETQYF
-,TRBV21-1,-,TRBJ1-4,TGTGCCAGCAGCCAAAGCCCGCTGCATGGTGAAAAACTGTTTTTT,CASSQSPLHGEKLFF
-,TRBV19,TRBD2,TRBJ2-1,TGTGCCAGTAGTCCCTTAATAGCGGGCTTCGAGCAGTTCTTC,CASSPLIAGFEQFF
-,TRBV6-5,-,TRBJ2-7,TGTGCCAGCAGTTACTCAGGTGCCGGTCCATACGAGCAGTACTTC,CASSYSGAGPYEQYF
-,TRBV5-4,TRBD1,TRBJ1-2,TGTGCCAGCAGCTTTGGGGACAGGAGGGAGTATGGCTACACCTTC,CASSFGDRREYGYTF
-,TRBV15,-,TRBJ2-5,TGTGCCACCAGCACACGACTGCAAGAGACCCAGTACTTC,CATSTRLQETQYF
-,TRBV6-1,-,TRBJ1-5,TGTGCCAGCAGTGAATGGGGGGGCGAAGGTCAGCCCCAGCATTTT,CASSEWGGEGQPQHF
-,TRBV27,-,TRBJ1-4,TGTGCCAGCAGTCCGATCCCGGGGTTGGCTGAAAAACTGTTTTTT,CASSPIPGLAEKLFF
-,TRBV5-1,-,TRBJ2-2,TGCGCCAGCAGCCCGGAGCGGACTTACACCGGGGAGCTGTTTTTT,CASSPERTYTGELFF
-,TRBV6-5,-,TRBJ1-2,TGTGCCAGCAGCCGCGGGGGGGTTAACTATGGCTACACCTTC,CASSRGGVNYGYTF
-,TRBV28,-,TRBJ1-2,TGTGCCAGCAGCCAAGGCGGGGGGCACTATGGCTACACCTTC,CASSQGGGHYGYTF
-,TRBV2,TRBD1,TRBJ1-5,TGTGCCAGCAGCCAGAGACAGGGCCTAGGCAATCAGCCCCAGCATTTT,CASSQRQGLGNQPQHF
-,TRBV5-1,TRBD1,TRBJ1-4,TGCGCCAGCAGCCAGGACAGGGGTGGGAATGAAAAACTGTTTTTT,CASSQDRGGNEKLFF
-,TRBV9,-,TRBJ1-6,TGTGCCAGCAGCGTAGGTATGAATAATTCACCCCTCCACTTT,CASSVGMNNSPLHF
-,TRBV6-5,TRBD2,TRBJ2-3,TGTGCCAGCAGGAAAGCGGGAGGAGATACGCAGTATTTT,CASRKAGGDTQYF
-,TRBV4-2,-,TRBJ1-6,TGTGCCAGCAGCCTTCTGTCTGGGGACAATTCACCCCTCCACTTT,CASSLLSGDNSPLHF
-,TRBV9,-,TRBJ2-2,TGTGCCAGCACCAGACCGGGCACCGGGGAGCTGTTTTTT,CASTRPGTGELFF